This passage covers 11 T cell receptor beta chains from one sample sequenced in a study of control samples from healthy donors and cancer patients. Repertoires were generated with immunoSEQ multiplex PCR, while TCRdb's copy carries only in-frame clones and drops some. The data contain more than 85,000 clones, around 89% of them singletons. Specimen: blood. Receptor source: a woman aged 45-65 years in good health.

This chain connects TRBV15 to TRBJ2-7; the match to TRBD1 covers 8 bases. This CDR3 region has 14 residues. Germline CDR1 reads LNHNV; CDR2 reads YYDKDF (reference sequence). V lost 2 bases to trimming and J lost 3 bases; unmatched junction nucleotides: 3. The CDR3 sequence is CATSRPDRGYEQYV. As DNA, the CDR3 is TGTGCCACCAGCAGACCCGACAGGGGCTACGAGCAGTACGTC.

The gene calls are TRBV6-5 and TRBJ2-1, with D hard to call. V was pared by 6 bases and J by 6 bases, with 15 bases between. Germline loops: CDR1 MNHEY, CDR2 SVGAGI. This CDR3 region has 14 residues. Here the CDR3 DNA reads TGTGCCAGCAGCGTACCCGGAACCCCCAATGAGCAGTTCTTC. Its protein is CASSVPGTPNEQFF.

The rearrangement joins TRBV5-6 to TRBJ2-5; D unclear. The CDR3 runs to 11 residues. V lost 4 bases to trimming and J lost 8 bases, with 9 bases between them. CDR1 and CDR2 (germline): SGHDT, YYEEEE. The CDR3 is CASSMWSTQYF. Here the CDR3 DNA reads TGTGCCAGCAGCATGTGGTCAACCCAGTACTTC.

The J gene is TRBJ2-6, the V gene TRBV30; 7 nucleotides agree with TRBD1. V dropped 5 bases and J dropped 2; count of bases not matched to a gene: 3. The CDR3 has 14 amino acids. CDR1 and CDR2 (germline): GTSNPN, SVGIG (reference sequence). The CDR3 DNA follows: TGTGCCTGGGATACAGGGGCTGGGGCCAACGTCCTGACTTTC. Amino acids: CAWDTGAGANVLTF.

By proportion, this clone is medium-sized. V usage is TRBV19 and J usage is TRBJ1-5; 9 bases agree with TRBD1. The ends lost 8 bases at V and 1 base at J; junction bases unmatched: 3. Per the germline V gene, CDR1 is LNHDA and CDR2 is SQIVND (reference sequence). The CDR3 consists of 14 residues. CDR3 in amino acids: CASAGTGSNQPQHF. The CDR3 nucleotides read TGTGCCAGTGCCGGGACAGGGAGCAATCAGCCCCAGCATTTT.

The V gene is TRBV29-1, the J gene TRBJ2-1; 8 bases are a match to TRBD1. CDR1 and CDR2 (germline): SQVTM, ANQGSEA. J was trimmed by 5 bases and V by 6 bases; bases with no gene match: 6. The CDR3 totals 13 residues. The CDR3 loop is CSVSGGDDNEQFF. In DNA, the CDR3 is TGCAGCGTGTCAGGGGGCGATGACAATGAGCAGTTCTTC.

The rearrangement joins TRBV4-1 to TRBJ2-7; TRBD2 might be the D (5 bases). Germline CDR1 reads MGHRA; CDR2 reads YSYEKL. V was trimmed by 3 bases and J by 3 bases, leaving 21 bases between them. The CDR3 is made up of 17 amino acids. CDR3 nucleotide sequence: TGCGCCAGCAGCCAGGGAAATGGACTCCTATTCCTCTACGAGCAGTACTTC. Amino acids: CASSQGNGLLFLYEQYF.

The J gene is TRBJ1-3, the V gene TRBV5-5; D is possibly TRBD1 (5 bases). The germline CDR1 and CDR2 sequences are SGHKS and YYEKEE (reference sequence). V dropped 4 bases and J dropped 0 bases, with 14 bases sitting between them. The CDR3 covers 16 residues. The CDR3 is CASSDHDRSSGNTIYF. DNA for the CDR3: TGTGCCAGCAGCGACCACGACAGAAGCTCTGGAAACACCATATATTTT.

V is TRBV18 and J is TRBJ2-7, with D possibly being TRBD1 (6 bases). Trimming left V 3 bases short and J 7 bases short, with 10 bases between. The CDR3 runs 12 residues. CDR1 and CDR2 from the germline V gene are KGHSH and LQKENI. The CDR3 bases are TGTGCCAGCTCACCGACGAGGGGGGAGCAGTACGTC. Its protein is CASSPTRGEQYV.

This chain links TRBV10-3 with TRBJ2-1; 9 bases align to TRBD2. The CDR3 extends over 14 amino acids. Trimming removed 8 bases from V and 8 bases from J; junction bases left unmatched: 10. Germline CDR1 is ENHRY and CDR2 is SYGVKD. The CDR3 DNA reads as TGTGCCATCCGTTTCGCGGGGGGGCTGGATGAGCAGTTCTTC. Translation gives CAIRFAGGLDEQFF.

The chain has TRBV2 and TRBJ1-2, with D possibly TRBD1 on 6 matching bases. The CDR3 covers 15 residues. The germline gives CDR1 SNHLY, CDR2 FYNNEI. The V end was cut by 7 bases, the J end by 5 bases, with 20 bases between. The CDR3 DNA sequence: TGTGCCAGCATACAGGGCGAGGTTTTTGGGTATGGCTACACCTTC. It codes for CASIQGEVFGYGYTF.